The 9 T cell receptor beta chains below come from one sample, sequenced in a study of cytotoxic CD8 clonotypes in ibrutinib-treated CLL. Profiled with immunoSEQ multiplex PCR; TCRdb holds only in-frame clones, not every one. This repertoire shows about 68,000 clones, around 65% found once; its top ten account for around 5.8%. The material was PBMCs, obtained after 12 months of ibrutinib treatment. The receptors stem from a human donor with chronic lymphocytic leukemia.

V is TRBV25-1 and J is TRBJ2-3; the match to TRBD1 covers 8 bases. The CDR3 is made up of 12 amino acids. The germline gives CDR1 MGHDK, CDR2 SYGVNS. The V segment lost 5 bases and the J segment 10 bases; nucleotides outside the gene matches: 5. This CDR3 is CASSPRTGPQYF. The CDR3 coding sequence is TGTGCCAGCAGTCCCCGGACAGGGCCGCAGTATTTT.

The chain has TRBV6-6 and TRBJ2-2; 7 nucleotides agree with TRBD2. The germline V gene encodes CDR1 MNHNY and CDR2 SVGAGI (reference sequence). This CDR3 has 15 residues. Trimming removed 2 bases from V and 7 bases from J; junction bases left unmatched: 7. The CDR3 coding sequence is TGTGCCAGCAGTTACGGGAGGGATGGAGGCGGGGAGCTGTTTTTT. Translated, it gives CASSYGRDGGGELFF.

This clone was picked up one time. The V and J genes are TRBV6-5 and TRBJ2-7; D is undetermined. Germline loops: CDR1 MNHEY, CDR2 SVGAGI. This CDR3 spans 13 amino acids. The V end lost 2 bases, the J end lost 3 bases, and 8 bases lay between the germline ends. The CDR3 spells CASSYGASYEQYF. Written as DNA, the CDR3 is TGTGCCAGCAGTTACGGTGCTAGCTACGAGCAGTACTTC.

This clone was detected a few times. The chain uses TRBV11-3 and TRBJ2-7; 7 nucleotides line up with TRBD1. V lost 5 bases and J lost 3; bases outside the gene matches: 7. Germline CDR1 is SGHNT and CDR2 is YENEEA. The CDR3 consists of 14 residues. CDR3 bases: TGTGCCAGCAGCGACGGGGACAGTATCTACGAGCAGTACTTC. Translation gives CASSDGDSIYEQYF.

This clone occurred once. The chain couples TRBV6-5 to TRBJ1-2; D perhaps matches TRBD1 (5 bases). The germline V gene encodes CDR1 MNHEY and CDR2 SVGAGI. The CDR3 consists of 14 residues. Trimming cost V 0 bases and J 1 base, with 6 bases left between them. The CDR3 DNA reads as TGTGCCAGCAGTTACTCGGGGGTTAACTATGGCTACACCTTC. This translates into CASSYSGVNYGYTF.

This chain joins TRBV7-9 and TRBJ1-5; no clear D. The CDR3 contains 16 residues. V lost 5 bases to trimming and J lost 4 bases, with 18 bases between them. Germline CDR1 SEHNR, CDR2 FQNEAQ (reference sequence). This CDR3 is CASSLGRRLENQPQHF. DNA of the CDR3: TGTGCCAGCAGCCTTGGCAGGAGACTGGAGAATCAGCCCCAGCATTTT.

The chain is built from TRBV30 and TRBJ1-1; 10 bases are shared with TRBD1. CDR1 and CDR2 from the germline V gene are GTSNPN and SVGIG (reference sequence). The ends lost 1 base at V and 2 bases at J; junction bases unmatched: 1. The CDR3 loop spans 14 amino acids. The CDR3 is CAWSGDRGNTEAFF. The CDR3, as DNA: TGTGCCTGGAGTGGGGACAGGGGCAACACTGAAGCTTTCTTT.

The chain couples TRBV6-6 to TRBJ1-5, with TRBD1 as a possible D gene (5 bases). The germline CDR1 and CDR2 sequences are MNHNY and SVGAGI (reference sequence). The CDR3 contains 16 residues. V was trimmed by 6 bases and J by 2 bases, leaving 17 bases between them. CDR3: CASSATGLRGNQPQHF. For the CDR3, the DNA is TGTGCCAGCAGCGCAACGGGACTTCGGGGCAATCAGCCCCAGCATTTT.

V usage is TRBV19 and J usage is TRBJ1-5; D not resolved. There are 14 residues in the CDR3. Germline lookup yields CDR1 LNHDA and CDR2 SQIVND (reference sequence). V was clipped by 6 bases and J by 0 bases, with 9 bases between them. CDR3 coding DNA: TGTGCCAGTAGCCAGAGTGATAGCAATCAGCCCCAGCATTTT. Translated: CASSQSDSNQPQHF.